The 4 T cell receptor beta chains below were found in one sample sequenced in a study of blood T cell repertoires in COVID-19. TCRdb's table, derived via immunoSEQ multiplex PCR, lists solely in-frame clones and lacks some. The sample lists 150,000 or so clones; approximately 87% were seen once. Material for sequencing was peripheral blood. The receptors here all came from a man aged 80 or over with acute or convalescent COVID-19.

The V gene is TRBV29-1, the J gene TRBJ1-1; 8 bases are shared with TRBD1. J was trimmed by 0 bases and V by 5 bases; bases with no gene match: 5. Germline lookup yields CDR1 SQVTM and CDR2 ANQGSEA. The CDR3 totals 14 residues. CDR3 sequence: CSVSDRAMNTEAFF. In DNA, the CDR3 is TGCAGCGTTTCGGACAGGGCCATGAACACTGAAGCTTTCTTT.

J is TRBJ2-7 and V is TRBV28; the D is unclear. The CDR3 runs 15 residues. Trimming removed 4 bases at V and 0 bases at J, with 13 bases between. From germline, CDR1 is MDHEN and CDR2 SYDVKM. CDR3 sequence (DNA): TGTGCCAGCAGTTCCCCTTCAGAACGCTCCTACGAGCAGTACTTC. This translates into CASSSPSERSYEQYF. Full variable domain (rest looked up from reference TRBV28 and TRBJ2-7): DVKVTQSSRYLVKRTGEKVFLECVQDMDHENMFWYRQDPGLGLRLIYFSYDVKMKEKGDIPEGYSVSREKKERFSLILESASTNQTSMYLCASSSPSERSYEQYFGPGTRLTVT.

The J gene is TRBJ1-3, the V gene TRBV5-5, with 8 bases aligning to TRBD1. The CDR3 runs to 16 residues. V was clipped by 2 bases and J by 0 bases; unmatched bases: 4. Germline values: CDR1 SGHKS, CDR2 YYEKEE (reference sequence). The DNA of the CDR3 is TGTGCCAGCAGCTTACAGGGACAGGTCTCTGGAAACACCATATATTTT. Protein product: CASSLQGQVSGNTIYF.

The chain recombines TRBV27 with TRBJ1-1, with 9 bases fitting TRBD1. This CDR3 region has 16 residues. Germline V gene data show CDR1 as MNHEY and CDR2 as SMNVEV (reference sequence). V trimming: 6 bases; J trimming: 4 bases; junction bases outside the gene matches: 12. CDR3 region: CASSPNRGHLVTEAFF. The CDR3 region has the DNA TGTGCCAGCAGCCCGAACAGGGGGCACTTGGTCACTGAAGCTTTCTTT.